This T cell receptor beta chain was sequenced in a study of shared clonotypes between healthy human individuals. Study-wide context: A donor's plate count was three for CD4 naive and three for CD4 memory; CD8 naive had two and CD8 memory one. The study's findings and limits: Sequencing depth was expected to influence donor clonotype sharing.

In the case of this clone: The antigen remains undetermined.

Data came from immunoSEQ multiplex PCR; TCRdb stores just in-frame clones and leaves some out. The repertoire consists of roughly 2.4 million clones, with about 94% occurring once and the leading ten covering about 0.13%. CDR1 KGHSH and CDR2 LQKENI come from the germline V gene. The V end was cut by 3 bases, the J end by 7 bases, with 22 bases between. CDR3 size: 17 residues. The chain employs TRBV18 and TRBJ2-1; either TRBD1 or TRBD2 may fit D (5 bases each). The sequence was collected from a man aged 18 to 30 in good health. The specimen was naive CD4+ T cells sorted from blood. Subset in this sample: CD45RA+ positively selected. The CDR3 is CASSPDTGSYWGNEQFF. The CDR3 DNA is TGTGCCAGCTCACCGGATACCGGTTCCTACTGGGGGAATGAGCAGTTCTTC.